This passage covers 20 T cell receptor beta chains from one sample sequenced in a study of cytomegalovirus exposure and HLA in healthy donors. PCR involved 60 Vbeta and 13 Jbeta primers. The assay was immunoSEQ multiplex PCR, and TCRdb's table has in-frame clones only and misses some. The sample has around 110,000 clones, roughly three fifths seen once; the top ten hold less than 9%. Material for sequencing was PBMCs. The receptors derive from a middle-aged woman in good health and CMV-seropositive.

In its sample, this clone was seen a few times. The chain combines TRBV11-3 with TRBJ2-7; 7 bases fit TRBD1. The CDR3 runs 14 residues. J gave up 0 bases and V 5 bases, and 4 bases lay outside the gene matches. Germline V gives CDR1 SGHNT, CDR2 YENEEA. The CDR3 DNA reads TGTGCCAGCAGCACAAGACAGGGCTCCTACGAGCAGTACTTC. Amino acids: CASSTRQGSYEQYF. Together with reference TRBV11-3 and TRBJ2-7, the CDR3 gives the full variable domain: EAGVVQSPRYKIIEKKQPVAFWCNPISGHNTLYWYLQNLGQGPELLIRYENEEAVDDSQLPKDRFSAERLKGVDSTLKIQPAELGDSAVYLCASSTRQGSYEQYFGPGTRLTVT.

The rearrangement links TRBV10-2 to TRBJ1-1, with D tentatively TRBD1 (6 bases). V lost 6 bases to trimming and J lost 7 bases, with 12 bases between them. Germline assignment: CDR1 WSHSY and CDR2 SAAADI. CDR3 length: 12 amino acids. Here the CDR3 reads CASRTGQFEAFF. CDR3 coding DNA: TGCGCCAGCAGGACAGGCCAATTTGAAGCTTTCTTT.

This clone was found a few times. The chain combines TRBV6-1 with TRBJ2-7; 8 bases agree with TRBD1. This CDR3 region has 14 residues. J lost 3 bases, V lost 4 bases, and 5 bases had no gene match. Germline V gene sequence: CDR1 MNHNS, CDR2 SASEGT. The CDR3 sequence: CASSVGQGLYEQYF. The CDR3 DNA follows: TGTGCCAGCAGTGTCGGACAGGGCCTCTACGAGCAGTACTTC.

The chain recombines TRBV19 with TRBJ1-3, with 8 bases identical to TRBD1. The CDR3 is 16 amino acids. The V and J ends lost 0 bases and 3 bases, in that order; junction bases with no gene match: 4. Per the germline V gene, CDR1 is LNHDA and CDR2 is SQIVND (reference sequence). As DNA, the CDR3 is TGTGCCAGTAGTATAGATAGGACAGGGCGTGGAAACACCATATATTTT. It encodes CASSIDRTGRGNTIYF.

CDR3 protein: CASSLYGNTEAFF. The CDR3 DNA reads as TGTGCCAGCAGCTTATACGGGAACACTGAAGCTTTCTTT. V gene TRBV7-9 combines with J gene TRBJ1-1; unclear D gene. Trimming took off 2 bases at V and 1 base at J, with 5 bases between the two ends. CDR3 length: 13 residues. Germline CDR1 SEHNR, CDR2 FQNEAQ (reference sequence).

A few counts support this clone. This chain's CDR3 is CASSGDWDSEQFF. CDR3 coding DNA: TGTGCCAGCAGTGGGGACTGGGATAGCGAGCAGTTCTTC. The chain links TRBV6-1 to TRBJ2-1; TRBD2 might be the D (6 bases). Trimming took 4 bases from V and 10 from J, leaving 14 bases between them. The CDR3 loop spans 13 amino acids. Germline-derived CDR1 and CDR2 are MNHNS and SASEGT.

The V and J genes are TRBV6-1 and TRBJ2-1; D not resolved. Per germline, CDR1 MNHNS and CDR2 SASEGT. Between the trimmed V and J ends, which lost 7 bases and 8 bases, there was a span of 15 bases. The CDR3 extends over 13 amino acids. CDR3 amino acids: CASTGEPLYEQFF. The CDR3 DNA reads as TGTGCCAGCACCGGTGAACCTTTGTATGAGCAGTTCTTC.

This clone was counted a single time. J is TRBJ1-1 and V is TRBV27, with 7 bases that match TRBD1. From germline, CDR1 is MNHEY and CDR2 SMNVEV (reference sequence). V lost 9 bases and J lost 4; bases outside the gene matches: 8. The CDR3 consists of 13 residues. CDR3 amino acids: CASRTGASTEAFF. The CDR3 DNA reads TGTGCCAGTCGCACAGGGGCGAGCACTGAAGCTTTCTTT.

The V call is TRBV11-3, the J call TRBJ2-7; D gene ambiguous. The CDR3 loop spans 14 amino acids. Germline CDR1 and CDR2: SGHNT and YENEEA. Trimming shortened V by 5 bases and J by 4 bases, and 15 bases separated the two germline ends. Written as DNA, the CDR3 is TGTGCCAGCAGCCGTCACCGGAGCCTGTACGAGCAGTACTTC. This encodes CASSRHRSLYEQYF. Full variable domain (rest looked up from reference TRBV11-3 and TRBJ2-7): EAGVVQSPRYKIIEKKQPVAFWCNPISGHNTLYWYLQNLGQGPELLIRYENEEAVDDSQLPKDRFSAERLKGVDSTLKIQPAELGDSAVYLCASSRHRSLYEQYFGPGTRLTVT.

The chain links TRBV27 to TRBJ2-7; the D is unclear. The length of the CDR3 is 16 residues. Germline CDR1 reads MNHEY; CDR2 reads SMNVEV (reference sequence). Between the trimmed V and J ends, which lost 4 bases and 9 bases, there was a span of 25 bases. The CDR3 loop reads CASSSVSFGSFSGQYF. DNA for the CDR3: TGTGCCAGCAGTTCCGTTTCGTTCGGGTCTTTCTCGGGGCAGTACTTC.

This sequence joins TRBV6-1 and TRBJ2-5; D might be TRBD2 (7 bases). There are 15 residues in the CDR3. The germline CDR1 and CDR2 sequences are MNHNS and SASEGT. V was cut by 8 bases and J by 3 bases, with 19 bases left in between. CDR3 DNA sequence: TGTGCCAGCGGGCCTGGGGGGGCCGGAAAAGAGACCCAGTACTTC. Translating it yields CASGPGGAGKETQYF.

The chain joins TRBV27 to TRBJ2-7, with 11 bases lining up with TRBD1. Trimming removed 5 bases from V and 3 bases from J; junction bases left unmatched: 6. From germline, CDR1 is MNHEY and CDR2 SMNVEV (reference sequence). This CDR3 is built from 15 residues. The CDR3 DNA reads TGTGCCAGCAGTACGGACAGGGGGCGCGGCTACGAGCAGTACTTC. Translating gives CASSTDRGRGYEQYF.

V usage is TRBV28 and J usage is TRBJ2-7; tentatively, D is TRBD1 (6 bases). The CDR3 covers 16 residues. From germline, CDR1 is MDHEN and CDR2 SYDVKM. Trimming shortened V by 5 bases and J by 0 bases, and 17 bases separated the two germline ends. In nucleotides, the CDR3 is TGTGCCAGCAGTCCTTCCCAACAGGGCCTCTCCTACGAGCAGTACTTC. Its translation: CASSPSQQGLSYEQYF.

A few counts support this clone. V gene TRBV7-9 combines with J gene TRBJ2-7; D is possibly TRBD1 (5 bases). Trimming removed 5 bases at V and 0 bases at J, with 5 bases between. The CDR3 sequence is 12 residues long. Germline CDR1 and CDR2: SEHNR and FQNEAQ (reference sequence). The CDR3 DNA is TGTGCCAGCAGCCAGGGCTCCTACGAGCAGTACTTC. Its protein is CASSQGSYEQYF.

This clone has just one count. The chain recombines TRBV19 with TRBJ1-4; TRBD1 matches 7 bases. The CDR3 totals 14 residues. The J segment lost 5 bases and the V segment lost 10 bases, leaving 10 bases of the junction unmatched. CDR1 and CDR2 (germline): LNHDA, SQIVND (reference sequence). The CDR3: CATSDLQGNEKLFF. The DNA for the CDR3 is TGTGCCACCTCAGATCTACAGGGGAATGAAAAACTGTTTTTT. Full variable domain (missing parts from reference TRBV19 and TRBJ1-4): DGGITQSPKYLFRKEGQNVTLSCEQNLNHDAMYWYRQDPGQGLRLIYYSQIVNDFQKGDIAEGYSVSREKKESFPLTVTSAQKNPTAFYLCATSDLQGNEKLFFGSGTQLSVL.

V is TRBV2 and J is TRBJ1-4; 11 positions agree with TRBD1. The V gene's germline CDR1 is SNHLY and CDR2 FYNNEI. This CDR3 region has 14 residues. The ends lost 6 bases at V and 10 bases at J; junction bases unmatched: 7. In nucleotides, the CDR3 is TGTGCCAGCAGCCCCGGGACAGGGGGAGGAAAACTGTTTTTT. Translating it yields CASSPGTGGGKLFF.

This clone was picked up a small number of times. This chain uses TRBV28 with TRBJ2-3; 10 bases line up with TRBD1. The length of the CDR3 is 16 residues. Germline V gene sequence: CDR1 MDHEN, CDR2 SYDVKM. Trimming removed 1 base from V and 5 bases from J; junction bases left unmatched: 6. The CDR3 reads CASSLSGTGVVDTQYF. CDR3 in DNA: TGTGCCAGCAGTTTATCCGGGACAGGGGTGGTAGATACGCAGTATTTT. The variable domain in full, with the rest retrieved from reference TRBV28 and TRBJ2-3, is DVKVTQSSRYLVKRTGEKVFLECVQDMDHENMFWYRQDPGLGLRLIYFSYDVKMKEKGDIPEGYSVSREKKERFSLILESASTNQTSMYLCASSLSGTGVVDTQYFGPGTRLTVL.

This sequence joins TRBV5-1 and TRBJ2-1, with a weak D call TRBD2 (6 bases). Looked up from germline, CDR1 is SGHRS and CDR2 is YFSETQ. V lost 0 bases and J 0 bases, leaving 10 bases between the germline ends. This CDR3 contains 16 residues. CDR3 residues: CASSLVPGDSYNEQFF. In DNA, the CDR3 is TGCGCCAGCAGCTTGGTACCGGGGGACTCCTACAATGAGCAGTTCTTC.

The chain couples TRBV28 to TRBJ1-4; 9 bases are shared with TRBD1. The CDR3 runs to 15 residues. Per the germline V gene, CDR1 is MDHEN and CDR2 is SYDVKM. The junction had 10 bases not matched to a gene; V was cut back by 6 bases and J by 8 bases. The CDR3 DNA sequence: TGTGCCAGCAGCCCGCCCCGGGACAGGGTGGAAAAACTGTTTTTT. Translated, it gives CASSPPRDRVEKLFF.

The rearrangement links TRBV18 to TRBJ2-2; D might be TRBD2 (6 bases). V lost 0 bases and J lost 7, with 9 bases in between. CDR3 length: 14 residues. The germline V gene encodes CDR1 KGHSH and CDR2 LQKENI. In DNA form, the CDR3 reads TGTGCCAGCTCACCACCGTCGGGGGACGGGGAGCTGTTTTTT. Amino acids: CASSPPSGDGELFF.